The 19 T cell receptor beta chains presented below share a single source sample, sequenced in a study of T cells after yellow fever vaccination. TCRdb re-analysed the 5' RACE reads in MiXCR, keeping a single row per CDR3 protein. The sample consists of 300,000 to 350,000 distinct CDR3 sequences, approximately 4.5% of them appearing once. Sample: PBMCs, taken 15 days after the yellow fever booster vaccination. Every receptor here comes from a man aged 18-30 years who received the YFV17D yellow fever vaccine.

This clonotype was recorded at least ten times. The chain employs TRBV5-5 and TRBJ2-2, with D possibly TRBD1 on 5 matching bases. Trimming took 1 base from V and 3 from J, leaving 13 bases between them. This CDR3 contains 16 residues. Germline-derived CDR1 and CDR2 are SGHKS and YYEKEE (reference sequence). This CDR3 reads CASSLIAGSDTGELFF. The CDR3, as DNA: TGTGCCAGCAGCTTGATTGCAGGGTCCGACACCGGGGAGCTGTTTTTT.

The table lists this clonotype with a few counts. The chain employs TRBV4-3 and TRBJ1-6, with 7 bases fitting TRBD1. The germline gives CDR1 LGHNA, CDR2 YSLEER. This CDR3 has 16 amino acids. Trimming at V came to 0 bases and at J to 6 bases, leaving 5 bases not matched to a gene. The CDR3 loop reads CASSQDTGTVNSPLHF. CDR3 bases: TGCGCCAGCAGCCAAGATACCGGGACAGTTAATTCACCCCTCCACTTT.

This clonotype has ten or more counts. CDR3 in DNA: TGTGCCAGCACCCCGTTACGGCGGGGTTCTTTCGATGAGCAGTTCTTC. Protein product: CASTPLRRGSFDEQFF. This rearrangement joins TRBV12-3 or TRBV12-4 to TRBJ2-1, with D perhaps TRBD2 (6 bases). V gave up 7 bases and J gave up 8 bases, with 24 bases separating them. The CDR3 totals 16 residues.

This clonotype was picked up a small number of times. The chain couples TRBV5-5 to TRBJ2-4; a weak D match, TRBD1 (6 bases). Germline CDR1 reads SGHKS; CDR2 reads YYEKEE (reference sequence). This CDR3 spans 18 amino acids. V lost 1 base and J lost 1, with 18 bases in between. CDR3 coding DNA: TGTGCCAGCAGCTTGTATCTCGGGGACACCTATGCCAAAAACATTCAGTACTTC. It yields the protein CASSLYLGDTYAKNIQYF.

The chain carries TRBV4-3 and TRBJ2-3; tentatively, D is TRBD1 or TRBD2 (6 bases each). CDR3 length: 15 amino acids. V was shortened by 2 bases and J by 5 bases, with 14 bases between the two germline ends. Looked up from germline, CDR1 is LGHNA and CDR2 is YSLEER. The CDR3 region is CASSQTPRGVDTQYF. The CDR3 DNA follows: TGCGCCAGCAGCCAAACCCCGAGGGGGGTAGATACGCAGTATTTT.

Written as DNA, the CDR3 is TGTGCCACCAGAGAGGACAGGAACAATGAGCAGTTCTTC. It encodes CATREDRNNEQFF. The chain recombines TRBV15 with TRBJ2-1; 7 positions agree with TRBD1. The germline V gene encodes CDR1 LNHNV and CDR2 YYDKDF (reference sequence). The CDR3 is 13 amino acids. V shed 6 bases, J shed 5 bases, and the junction held 4 bases outside the gene matches.

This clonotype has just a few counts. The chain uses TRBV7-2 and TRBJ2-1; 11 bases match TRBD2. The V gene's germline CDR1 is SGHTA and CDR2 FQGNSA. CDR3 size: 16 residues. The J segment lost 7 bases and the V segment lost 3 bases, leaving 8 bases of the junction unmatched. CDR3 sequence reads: CASSFSGGAFGNEQFF. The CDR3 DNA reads TGTGCCAGCAGCTTTAGCGGGGGGGCCTTCGGGAATGAGCAGTTCTTC.

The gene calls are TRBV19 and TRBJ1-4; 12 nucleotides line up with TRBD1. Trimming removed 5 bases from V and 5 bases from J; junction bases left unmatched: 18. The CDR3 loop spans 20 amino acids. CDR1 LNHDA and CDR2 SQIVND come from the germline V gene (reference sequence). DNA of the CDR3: TGTGCCAGTAGTTCCTTGGCGGCCCTCGGGACAGGGGGCGCGAATGAAAAACTGTTTTTT. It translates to CASSSLAALGTGGANEKLFF.

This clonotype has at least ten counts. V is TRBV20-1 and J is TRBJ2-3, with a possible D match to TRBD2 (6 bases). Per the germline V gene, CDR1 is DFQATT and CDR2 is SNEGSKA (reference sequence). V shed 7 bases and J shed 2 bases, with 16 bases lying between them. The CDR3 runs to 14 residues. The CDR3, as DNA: TGCAGTGGTGGTAGCGGTGTTACCACAGATACGCAGTATTTT. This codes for CSGGSGVTTDTQYF.

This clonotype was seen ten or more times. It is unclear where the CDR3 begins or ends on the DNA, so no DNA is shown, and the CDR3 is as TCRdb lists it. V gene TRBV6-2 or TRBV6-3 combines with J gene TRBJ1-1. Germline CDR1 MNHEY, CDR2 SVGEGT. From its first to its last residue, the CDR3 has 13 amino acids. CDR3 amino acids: CASSTSGATEAFF.

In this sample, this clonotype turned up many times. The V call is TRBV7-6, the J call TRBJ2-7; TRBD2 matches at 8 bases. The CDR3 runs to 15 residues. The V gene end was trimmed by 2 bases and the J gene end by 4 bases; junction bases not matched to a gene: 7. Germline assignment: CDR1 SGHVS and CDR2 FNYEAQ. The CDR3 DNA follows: TGTGCCAGCAGCTTATCCGGCGGGGGGCAGTACGAGCAGTACTTC. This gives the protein CASSLSGGGQYEQYF.

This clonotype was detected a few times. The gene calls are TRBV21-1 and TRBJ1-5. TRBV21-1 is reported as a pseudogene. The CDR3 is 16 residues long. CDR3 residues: CASSKAGEGGNQPQHF. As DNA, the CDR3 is TGTGCCAGCAGCAAAGCAGGTGAAGGAGGCAATCAGCCCCAGCATTTT.

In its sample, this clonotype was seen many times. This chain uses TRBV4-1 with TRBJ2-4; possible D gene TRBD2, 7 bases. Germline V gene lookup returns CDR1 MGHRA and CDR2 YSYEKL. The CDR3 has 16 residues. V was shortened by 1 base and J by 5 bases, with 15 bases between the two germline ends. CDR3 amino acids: CASSQAYGGPENIQYF. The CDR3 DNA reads TGCGCCAGCAGCCAAGCCTACGGGGGGCCCGAAAACATTCAGTACTTC.

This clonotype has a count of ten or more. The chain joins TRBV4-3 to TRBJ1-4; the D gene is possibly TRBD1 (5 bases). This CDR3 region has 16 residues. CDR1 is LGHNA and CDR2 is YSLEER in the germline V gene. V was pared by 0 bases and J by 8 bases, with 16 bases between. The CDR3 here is CASSQDPGPRVEKLFF. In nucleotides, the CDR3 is TGCGCCAGCAGCCAAGATCCGGGACCCAGGGTAGAAAAACTGTTTTTT.

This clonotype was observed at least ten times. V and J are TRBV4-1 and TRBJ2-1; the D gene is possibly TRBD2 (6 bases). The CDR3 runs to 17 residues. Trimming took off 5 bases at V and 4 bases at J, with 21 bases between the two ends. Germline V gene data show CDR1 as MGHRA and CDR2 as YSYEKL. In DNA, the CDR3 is TGCGCCAGCAGCGCAGGAGGGGAGGCGCGGGGTTACAATGAGCAGTTCTTC. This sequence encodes CASSAGGEARGYNEQFF.

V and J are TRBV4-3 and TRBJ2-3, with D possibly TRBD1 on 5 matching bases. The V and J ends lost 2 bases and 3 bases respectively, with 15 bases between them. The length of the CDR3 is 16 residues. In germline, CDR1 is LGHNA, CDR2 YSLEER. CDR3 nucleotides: TGCGCCAGCAGCCAATCGAAAGGGGTTGTAACAGATACGCAGTATTTT. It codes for CASSQSKGVVTDTQYF.

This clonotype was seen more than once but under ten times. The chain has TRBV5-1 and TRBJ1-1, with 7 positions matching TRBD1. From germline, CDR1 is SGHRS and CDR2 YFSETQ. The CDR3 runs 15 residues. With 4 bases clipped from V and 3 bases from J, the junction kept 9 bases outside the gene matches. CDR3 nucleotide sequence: TGCGCCAGCAGCAACGACAGGGCCGGTGACACTGAAGCTTTCTTT. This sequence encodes CASSNDRAGDTEAFF.

The CDR3 DNA reads as TGTGCCAGCAGCCGAGGGGGCTCTGGCTACACCTTC. Encoded protein: CASSRGGSGYTF. This chain joins TRBV9 and TRBJ1-2; TRBD1 matches 7 bases. Trimming took 4 bases from V and 7 from J; bases not matched to a gene: 4. This CDR3 comprises 12 residues. The germline CDR1 and CDR2 sequences are SGDLS and YYNGEE.

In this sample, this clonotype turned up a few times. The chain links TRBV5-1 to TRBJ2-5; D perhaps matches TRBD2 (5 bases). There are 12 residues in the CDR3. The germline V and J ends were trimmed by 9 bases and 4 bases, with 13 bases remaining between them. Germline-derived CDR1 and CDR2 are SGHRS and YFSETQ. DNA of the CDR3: TGCGCCACCGGGGAGATCGGAGAGACCCAGTACTTC. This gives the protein CATGEIGETQYF.